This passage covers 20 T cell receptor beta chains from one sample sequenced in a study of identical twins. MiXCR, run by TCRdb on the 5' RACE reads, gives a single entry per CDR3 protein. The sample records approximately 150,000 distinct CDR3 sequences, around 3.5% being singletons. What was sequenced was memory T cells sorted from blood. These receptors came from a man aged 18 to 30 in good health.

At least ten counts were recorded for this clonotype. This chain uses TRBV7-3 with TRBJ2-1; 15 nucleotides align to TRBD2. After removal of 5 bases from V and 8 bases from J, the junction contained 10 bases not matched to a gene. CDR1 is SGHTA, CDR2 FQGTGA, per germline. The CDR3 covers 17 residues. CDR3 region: CASSATGTSGGIYEQFF. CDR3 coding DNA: TGTGCCAGCAGCGCAACAGGGACTAGCGGGGGGATCTATGAGCAGTTCTTC.

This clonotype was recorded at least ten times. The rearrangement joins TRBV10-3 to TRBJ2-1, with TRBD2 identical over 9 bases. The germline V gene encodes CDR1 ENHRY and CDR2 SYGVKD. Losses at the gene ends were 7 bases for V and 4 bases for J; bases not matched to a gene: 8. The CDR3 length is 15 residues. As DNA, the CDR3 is TGTGCCATCACCAGAGTAGCGGGGGATTACAATGAGCAGTTCTTC. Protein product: CAITRVAGDYNEQFF.

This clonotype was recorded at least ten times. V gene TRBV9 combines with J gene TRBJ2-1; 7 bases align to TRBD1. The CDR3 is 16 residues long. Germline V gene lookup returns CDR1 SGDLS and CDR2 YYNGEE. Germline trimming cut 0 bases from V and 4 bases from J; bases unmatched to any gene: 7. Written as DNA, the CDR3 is TGTGCCAGCAGCGTAGAGGCCCAGGGGGTATACAATGAGCAGTTCTTC. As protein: CASSVEAQGVYNEQFF.

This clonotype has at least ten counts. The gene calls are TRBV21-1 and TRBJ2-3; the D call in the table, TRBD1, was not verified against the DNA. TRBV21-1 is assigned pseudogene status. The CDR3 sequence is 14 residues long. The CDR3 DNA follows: TGTGCCAGCAGCAGTTCCTACCCCTACCATACGCAGTATTTT. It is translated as CASSSSYPYHTQYF.

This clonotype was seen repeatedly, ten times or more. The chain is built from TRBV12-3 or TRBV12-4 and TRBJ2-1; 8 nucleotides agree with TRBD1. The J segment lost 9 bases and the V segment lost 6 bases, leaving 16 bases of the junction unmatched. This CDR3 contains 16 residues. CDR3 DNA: TGTGCCAGCAGCCTTGCCCCTGGACAGGGCGCGCGTGAGCAGTTCTTC. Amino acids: CASSLAPGQGAREQFF.

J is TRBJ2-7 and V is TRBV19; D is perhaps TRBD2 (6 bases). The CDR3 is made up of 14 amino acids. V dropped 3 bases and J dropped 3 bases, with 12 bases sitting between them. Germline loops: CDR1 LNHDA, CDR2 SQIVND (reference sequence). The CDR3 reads CASSMGVGGYEQYF. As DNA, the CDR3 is TGTGCCAGTAGTATGGGCGTCGGGGGCTACGAGCAGTACTTC.

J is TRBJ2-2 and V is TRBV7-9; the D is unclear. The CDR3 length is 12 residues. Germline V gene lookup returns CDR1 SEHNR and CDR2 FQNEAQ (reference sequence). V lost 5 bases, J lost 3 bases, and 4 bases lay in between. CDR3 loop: CASSGYTGELFF. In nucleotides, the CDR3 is TGTGCCAGCAGCGGTTACACCGGGGAGCTGTTTTTT.

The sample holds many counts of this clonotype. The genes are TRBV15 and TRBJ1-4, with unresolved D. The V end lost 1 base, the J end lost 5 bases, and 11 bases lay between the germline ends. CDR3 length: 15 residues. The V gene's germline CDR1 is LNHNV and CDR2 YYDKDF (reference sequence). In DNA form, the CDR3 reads TGTGCCACCAGCAGAGTTCGGAGCAGCAATGAAAAACTGTTTTTT. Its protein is CATSRVRSSNEKLFF.

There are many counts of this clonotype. This chain's CDR3 is CSARYFSYNEQFF. The CDR3 DNA reads TGCAGTGCTAGATACTTCTCCTACAATGAGCAGTTCTTC. The chain has TRBV20-1 and TRBJ2-1; D call uncertain. Germline V gives CDR1 DFQATT, CDR2 SNEGSKA (reference sequence). Trimming removed 2 bases from V and 0 bases from J, with 5 bases in between. The CDR3 contains 13 residues.

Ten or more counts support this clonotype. DNA for the CDR3: TGTGCCAGCAGCTTAACGGGCAGGGAGGTTTACAATGAGCAGTTCTTC. The encoded protein is CASSLTGREVYNEQFF. This chain connects TRBV7-3 to TRBJ2-1, with D maybe TRBD2 (6 bases). Germline CDR1 and CDR2: SGHTA and FQGTGA. The V end was cut by 0 bases, the J end by 4 bases, with 13 bases between. This CDR3 comprises 16 residues.

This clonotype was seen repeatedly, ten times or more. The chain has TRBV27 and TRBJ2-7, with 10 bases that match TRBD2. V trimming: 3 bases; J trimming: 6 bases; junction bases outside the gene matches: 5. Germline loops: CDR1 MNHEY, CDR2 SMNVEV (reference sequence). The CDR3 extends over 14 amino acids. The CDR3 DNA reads TGTGCCAGCAGTTTTGTAGCGGGAGGCACCGAGCAGTACTTC. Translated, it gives CASSFVAGGTEQYF.

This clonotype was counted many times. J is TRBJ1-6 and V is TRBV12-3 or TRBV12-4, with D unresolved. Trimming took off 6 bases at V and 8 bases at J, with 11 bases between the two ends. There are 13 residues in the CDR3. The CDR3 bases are TGTGCCAGCAGCCAAACCAGAGATTCACCCCTCCACTTT. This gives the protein CASSQTRDSPLHF.

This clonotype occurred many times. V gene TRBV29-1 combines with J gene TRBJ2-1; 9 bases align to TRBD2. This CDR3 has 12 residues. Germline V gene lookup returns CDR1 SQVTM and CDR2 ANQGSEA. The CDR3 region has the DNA TGCGGGGGAGCGGGAGGTTACAATGAGCAGTTCTTC. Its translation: CGGAGGYNEQFF.

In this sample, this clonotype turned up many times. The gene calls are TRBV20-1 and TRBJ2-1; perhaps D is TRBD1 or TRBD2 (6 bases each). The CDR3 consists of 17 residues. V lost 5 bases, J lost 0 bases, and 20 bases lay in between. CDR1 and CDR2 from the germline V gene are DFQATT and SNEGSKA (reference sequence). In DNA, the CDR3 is TGCAGTGCTCATAGGGGTGGGGGGCCCAGCTCCTACAATGAGCAGTTCTTC. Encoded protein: CSAHRGGGPSSYNEQFF.

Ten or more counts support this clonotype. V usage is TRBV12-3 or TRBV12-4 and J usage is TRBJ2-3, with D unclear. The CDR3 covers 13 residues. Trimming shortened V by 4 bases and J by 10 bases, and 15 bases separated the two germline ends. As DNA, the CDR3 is TGTGCCAGCAGTTCGAAGGTCGATGGGGCGCAGTATTTT. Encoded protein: CASSSKVDGAQYF.

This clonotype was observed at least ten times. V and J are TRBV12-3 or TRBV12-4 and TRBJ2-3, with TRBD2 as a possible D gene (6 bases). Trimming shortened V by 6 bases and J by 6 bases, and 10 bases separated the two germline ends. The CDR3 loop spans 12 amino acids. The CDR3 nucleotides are TGTGCCAGCAGCCGGGGAGGCGATACGCAGTATTTT. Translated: CASSRGGDTQYF.

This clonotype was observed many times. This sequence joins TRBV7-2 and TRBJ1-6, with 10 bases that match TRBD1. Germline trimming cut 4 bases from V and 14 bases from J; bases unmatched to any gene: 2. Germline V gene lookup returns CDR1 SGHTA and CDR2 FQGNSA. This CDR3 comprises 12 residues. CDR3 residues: CASSSTGGTLHF. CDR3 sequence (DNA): TGTGCCAGCAGCTCGACAGGGGGCACCCTCCACTTT.

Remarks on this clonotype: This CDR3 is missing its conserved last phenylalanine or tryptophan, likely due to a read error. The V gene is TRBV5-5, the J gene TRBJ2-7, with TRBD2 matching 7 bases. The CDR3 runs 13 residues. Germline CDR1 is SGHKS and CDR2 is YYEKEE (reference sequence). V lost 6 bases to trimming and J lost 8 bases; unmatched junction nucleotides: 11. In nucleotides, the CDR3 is TGTGCCAGCACCCCGGACGGGACTACGAAGCAGTACCCC. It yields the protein CASTPDGTTKQYP.

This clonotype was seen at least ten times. As DNA, the CDR3 is TGCGCCAGCAGCTTGGATGGAGAGACCCAGTACTTC. This gives the protein CASSLDGETQYF. The chain joins TRBV5-1 to TRBJ2-5; D is ambiguous. CDR3 length: 12 residues. Trimming stripped 0 bases from V and 4 bases from J, with 4 bases between. The germline V gene has CDR1 SGHRS and CDR2 YFSETQ. Complete variable domain (other parts from reference TRBV5-1 and TRBJ2-5): KAGVTQTPRYLIKTRGQQVTLSCSPISGHRSVSWYQQTPGQGLQFLFEYFSETQRNKGNFPGRFSGRQFSNSRSEMNVSTLELGDSALYLCASSLDGETQYFGPGTRLLVL.

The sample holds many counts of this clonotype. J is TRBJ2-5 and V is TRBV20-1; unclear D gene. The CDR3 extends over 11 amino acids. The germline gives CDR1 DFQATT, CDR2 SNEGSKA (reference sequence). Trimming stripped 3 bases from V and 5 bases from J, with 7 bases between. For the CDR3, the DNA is TGCAGTGCTAGCTCCTGGGAGACCCAGTACTTC. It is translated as CSASSWETQYF.